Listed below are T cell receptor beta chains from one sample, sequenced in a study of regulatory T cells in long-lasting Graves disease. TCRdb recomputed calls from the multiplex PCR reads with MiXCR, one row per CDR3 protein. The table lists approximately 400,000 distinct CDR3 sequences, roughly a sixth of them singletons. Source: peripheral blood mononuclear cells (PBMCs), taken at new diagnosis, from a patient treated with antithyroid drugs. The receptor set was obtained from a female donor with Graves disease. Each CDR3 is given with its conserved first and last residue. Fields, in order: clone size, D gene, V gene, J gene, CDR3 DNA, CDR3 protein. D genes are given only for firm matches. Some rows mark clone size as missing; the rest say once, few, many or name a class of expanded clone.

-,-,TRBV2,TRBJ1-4,TGTGCCAGCAGTGAACAGGATAATGAAAAACTGTTTTTT,CASSEQDNEKLFF
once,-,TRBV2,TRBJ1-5,TGTGCCAGCAGGGCACAGGGTATGGGCAATCAGCCCCAGCATTTT,CASRAQGMGNQPQHF
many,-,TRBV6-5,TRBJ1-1,TGTGCCAGCAGTTACGGGGGGAACACTGAAGCTTTCTTT,CASSYGGNTEAFF
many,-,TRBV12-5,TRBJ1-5,TGTGCTAGTGGTTTGGTAAGGGGGGATAGCAATCAGCCCCAGCATTTT,CASGLVRGDSNQPQHF
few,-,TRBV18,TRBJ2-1,TGTGCCAGCTCACCAGGCAGCCTGAGGAATGAGCAGTTCTTC,CASSPGSLRNEQFF
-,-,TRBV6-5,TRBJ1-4,TGTGCCAGCAGTTACTCGAAGGGGTACGGTGAAAAACTGTTTTTT,CASSYSKGYGEKLFF
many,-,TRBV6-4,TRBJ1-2,TGTGCCAGCAGCGAGGGATTGAACTATGGCTACACCTTC,CASSEGLNYGYTF
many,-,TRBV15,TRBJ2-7,TGTGCCACCAGCCCTCGACAATTTTGGCGGGATGCCTACGAGCAGTACTTC,CATSPRQFWRDAYEQYF
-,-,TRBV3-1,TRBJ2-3,TGTGCCAGCAGCCGCCCGGGGGAAGCAGATACGCAGTATTTT,CASSRPGEADTQYF
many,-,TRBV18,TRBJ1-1,TGTGCCAGCTCACCACCTACAGCGAACACTGAAGCTTTCTTT,CASSPPTANTEAFF
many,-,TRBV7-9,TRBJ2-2,TGTGCCAGCAGCTTACCCCCAGGGAGCTTGGGGACCGGGGAGCTGTTTTTT,CASSLPPGSLGTGELFF
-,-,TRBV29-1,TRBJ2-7,TGCAGCGTTGAGGCCACGGGGTACCCGGCCTACGAGCAGTACTTC,CSVEATGYPAYEQYF
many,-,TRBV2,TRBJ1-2,TGTGCCAGCAGTGAAGTTAGACAGCCCTATGGCTACACCTTC,CASSEVRQPYGYTF
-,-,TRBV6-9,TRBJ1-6,TGCGCCAGCAGTGGAGGCAATTCACCCCTCCACTTT,CASSGGNSPLHF
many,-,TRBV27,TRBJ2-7,TGTGCCAGCAGTCCCACAGGAAATTCCTACGAGCAGTACTTC,CASSPTGNSYEQYF
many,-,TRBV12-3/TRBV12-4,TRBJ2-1,TGTGCCAGCAAAGTGTGGGGCATTTCCTACAATGAGCAGTTCTTC,CASKVWGISYNEQFF
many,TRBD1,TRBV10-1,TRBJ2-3,TGCGCCAGCAGCGACAGGGCTCGAGATACGCAGTATTTT,CASSDRARDTQYF
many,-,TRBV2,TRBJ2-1,TGTGCCAGCAGTGAAGGAGGTGAGCAGTTCTTC,CASSEGGEQFF
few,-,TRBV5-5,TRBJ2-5,TGTGCCAGCAGCCACGCTGGGCGTCCACAAGAGACCCAGTACTTC,CASSHAGRPQETQYF
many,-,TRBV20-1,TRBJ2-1,TGCAGTGCTAGGGATGGGGTAGACAATGAGCAGTTCTTC,CSARDGVDNEQFF
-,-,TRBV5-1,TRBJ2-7,TGCGCCAGCAGCCCCCTCGGCAGCCTTACCTACGAGCAGTACTTC,CASSPLGSLTYEQYF
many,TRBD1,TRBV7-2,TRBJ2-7,TGTGCCAGCAGCTTAGGGACAGGGGGGGGCTACGAGCAGTACTTC,CASSLGTGGGYEQYF
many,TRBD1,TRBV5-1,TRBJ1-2,TGCGCCAGCAAGTCTGGGACAGGGCCTAACTATGGCTACACCTTC,CASKSGTGPNYGYTF
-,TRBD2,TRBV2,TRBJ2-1,TGTGCCAAAGAGCGGGGGGGCGGTGAGCAGTTCTTC,CAKERGGGEQFF
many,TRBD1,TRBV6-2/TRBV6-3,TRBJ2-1,TGTGCCAGCAGTGATCTTGGACAGGCGAACAATGAGCAGTTCTTC,CASSDLGQANNEQFF
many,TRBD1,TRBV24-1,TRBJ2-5,TGTGCCACCAGTGATCCACAGGGACAGGGGGCAGAGACCCAGTACTTC,CATSDPQGQGAETQYF
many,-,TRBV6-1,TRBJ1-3,TGTGCCACCCAGGCCGATTCTGGAAACACCATATATTTT,CATQADSGNTIYF
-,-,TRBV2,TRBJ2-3,TGTGCCAGCAGTGAATTTACAGATACTAGCTCAGATACGCAGTATTTT,CASSEFTDTSSDTQYF
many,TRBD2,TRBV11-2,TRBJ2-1,TGTGCCAGCAGCCTTATAGGCGCGGGGGACTACAATGAGCAGTTCTTC,CASSLIGAGDYNEQFF
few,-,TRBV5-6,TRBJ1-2,TGTGCCAGCAGCTTCGTCCGGGGAAGTGGCTACACCTTC,CASSFVRGSGYTF
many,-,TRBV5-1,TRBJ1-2,TGCGCCAGCAGCGGGCGGCCTACCAGGGGCTATGGCTACACCTTC,CASSGRPTRGYGYTF
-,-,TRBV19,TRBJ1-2,TGTGCCAGTAGTACGCGGACACCTAACTATGGCTACACCTTC,CASSTRTPNYGYTF
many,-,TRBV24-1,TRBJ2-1,TGTGCCACCAGTGATCTTCGTCTCGGCAGGAACAATGAGCAGTTCTTC,CATSDLRLGRNNEQFF
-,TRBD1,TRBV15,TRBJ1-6,TGTGCCACCAGAACGGCGACAGGGGTTTCACCCCTCCACTTT,CATRTATGVSPLHF
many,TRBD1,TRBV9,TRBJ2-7,TGTGCCAGCAGCGCAGGACAGGCTGTCTCCTACGAGCAGTACTTC,CASSAGQAVSYEQYF
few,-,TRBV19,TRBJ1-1,TGTGCCAGTAGCGCTCGGGGGGTGAACGCGGGGGATTTCTTT,CASSARGVNAGDFF
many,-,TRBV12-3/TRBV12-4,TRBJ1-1,TGTGCCAGCAGTCCACGTTGGGCCATGAACACTGAAGCTTTCTTT,CASSPRWAMNTEAFF
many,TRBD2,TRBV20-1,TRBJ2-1,TGCAGTGCCAACTCCCGACTAGCGGGAGGGCCCGCCGGAAGGAATGAGCAGTTCTTC,CSANSRLAGGPAGRNEQFF
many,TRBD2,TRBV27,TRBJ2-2,TGTGCCAGCAGCTTACGGCTAGCGGTGGTTGGCGGGGAGCTGTTTTTT,CASSLRLAVVGGELFF
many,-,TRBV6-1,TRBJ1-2,TGTGCCAGCAGCAACAGGGACGGCTACACCTTC,CASSNRDGYTF
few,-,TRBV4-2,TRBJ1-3,TGTGCCAGCAGCCAAGATCTTTCTGGGTCAAGCTCTGGAAACACCATATATTTT,CASSQDLSGSSSGNTIYF
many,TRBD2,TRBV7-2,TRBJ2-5,TGTGCCAGCTCCCCCCAACTAGCGGGAGGGGAAGAGACCCAGTACTTC,CASSPQLAGGEETQYF
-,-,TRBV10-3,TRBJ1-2,TGTGCCATCAGTGAGTCACGGGGGATTGATGGCTACACCTTC,CAISESRGIDGYTF
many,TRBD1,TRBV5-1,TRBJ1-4,TGCGCCAGCAGCTTCGGACAGGGCGTAAATGAAAAACTGTTTTTT,CASSFGQGVNEKLFF
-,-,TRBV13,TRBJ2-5,TGTGCCAGCAGTTCCCCAGGCAGGGAGACCCAGTACTTC,CASSSPGRETQYF
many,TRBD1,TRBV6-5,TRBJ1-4,TGTGCCAGCAGTTACTCGGGGACAGTAAATGAAAAACTGTTTTTT,CASSYSGTVNEKLFF
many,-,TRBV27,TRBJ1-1,TGTGCCAGCAGAAGGGGAGGGTTATCCGCTGAAGCTTTCTTT,CASRRGGLSAEAFF
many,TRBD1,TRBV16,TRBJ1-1,TGTGCCAGCAGCCAATATCAGGGGGCCACTGAAGCTTTCTTT,CASSQYQGATEAFF
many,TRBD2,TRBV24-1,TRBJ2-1,TGTGCCACCAGTGATCATCCTAGCGGGAGGGCCGGGTATGAGCAGTTCTTC,CATSDHPSGRAGYEQFF
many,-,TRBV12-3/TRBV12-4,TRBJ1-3,TGTGCCAGCAGTTTAGGAGGATTCGCCGGAAACACCATATATTTT,CASSLGGFAGNTIYF
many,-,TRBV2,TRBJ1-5,TGTGCCAGCAGGGGGGGCATGAAGGATCAGCCCCAGCATTTT,CASRGGMKDQPQHF
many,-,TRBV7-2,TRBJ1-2,TGTGCCAGCAGCTTAGGGCCACTCGGAGGCTACACCTTC,CASSLGPLGGYTF
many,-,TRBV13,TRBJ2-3,TGTGCCAGCAGCTGGGGTAGCGCGGGGACAGATACGCAGTATTTT,CASSWGSAGTDTQYF